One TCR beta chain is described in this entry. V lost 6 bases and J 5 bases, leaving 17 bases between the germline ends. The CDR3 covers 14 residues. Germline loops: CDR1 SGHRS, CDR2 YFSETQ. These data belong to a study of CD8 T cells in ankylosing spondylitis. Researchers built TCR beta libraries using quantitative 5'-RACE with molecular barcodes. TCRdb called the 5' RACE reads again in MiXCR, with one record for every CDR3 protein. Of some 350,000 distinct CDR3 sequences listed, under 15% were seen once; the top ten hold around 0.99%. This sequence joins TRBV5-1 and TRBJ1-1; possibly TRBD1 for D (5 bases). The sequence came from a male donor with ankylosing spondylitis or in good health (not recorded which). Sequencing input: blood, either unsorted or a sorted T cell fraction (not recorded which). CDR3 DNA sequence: TGCGCCAGCACCATGACCCAGGGAGGGACTGAAGCTTTCTTT. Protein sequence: CASTMTQGGTEAFF.